Here is one TCR beta chain with its context. The CDR3 length is 16 residues. Germline V CDR1 and CDR2: SGDLS, YYNGEE. V lost 0 bases and J lost 4, with 14 bases in between. These data belong to a study of control samples from healthy donors and cancer patients. Assay: immunoSEQ multiplex PCR; the TCRdb copy retains only in-frame clones and omits some. This table holds about 130,000 clones, more than 85% found once. This clonotype originated in a man between 45 and 60 years old with head and neck cancer. The V and J genes are TRBV9 and TRBJ2-1; the D gene is possibly TRBD2 (5 bases). The sequenced sample consisted of PBMCs. In DNA form, the CDR3 reads TGTGCCAGCAGCGTAGTAGAGGGATGGGGTTACAATGAGCAGTTCTTC. Translation gives CASSVVEGWGYNEQFF.